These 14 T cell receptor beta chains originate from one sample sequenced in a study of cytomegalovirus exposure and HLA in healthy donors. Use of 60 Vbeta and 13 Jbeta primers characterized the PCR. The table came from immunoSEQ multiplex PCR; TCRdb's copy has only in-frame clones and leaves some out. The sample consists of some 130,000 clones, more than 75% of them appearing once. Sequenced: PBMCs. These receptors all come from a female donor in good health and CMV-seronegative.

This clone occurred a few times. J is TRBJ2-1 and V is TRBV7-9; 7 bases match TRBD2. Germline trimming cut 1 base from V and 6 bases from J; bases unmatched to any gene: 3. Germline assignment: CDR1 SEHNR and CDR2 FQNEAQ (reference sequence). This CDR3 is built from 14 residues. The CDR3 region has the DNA TGTGCCAGCAGCTTAGGGGGGGGACCCAATGAGCAGTTCTTC. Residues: CASSLGGGPNEQFF.

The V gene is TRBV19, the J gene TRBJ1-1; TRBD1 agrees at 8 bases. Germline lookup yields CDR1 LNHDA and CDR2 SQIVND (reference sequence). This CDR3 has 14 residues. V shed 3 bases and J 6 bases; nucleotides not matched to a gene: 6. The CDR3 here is CASSILRDRPEAFF. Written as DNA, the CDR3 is TGTGCCAGTAGTATTCTTCGGGACAGGCCTGAAGCTTTCTTT. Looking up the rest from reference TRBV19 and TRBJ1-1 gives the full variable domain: DGGITQSPKYLFRKEGQNVTLSCEQNLNHDAMYWYRQDPGQGLRLIYYSQIVNDFQKGDIAEGYSVSREKKESFPLTVTSAQKNPTAFYLCASSILRDRPEAFFGQGTRLTVV.

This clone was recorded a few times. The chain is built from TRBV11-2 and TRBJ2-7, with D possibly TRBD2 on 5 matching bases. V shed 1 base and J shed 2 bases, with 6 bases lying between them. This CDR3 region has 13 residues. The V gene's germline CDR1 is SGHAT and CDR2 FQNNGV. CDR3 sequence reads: CASSLVGTYEQYF. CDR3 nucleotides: TGTGCCAGCAGCTTAGTCGGGACCTACGAGCAGTACTTC.

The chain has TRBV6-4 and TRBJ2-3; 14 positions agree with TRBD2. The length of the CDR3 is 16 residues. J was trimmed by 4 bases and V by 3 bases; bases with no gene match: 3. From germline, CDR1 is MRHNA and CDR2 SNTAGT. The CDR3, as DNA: TGTGCCAGCAGTGAATCGGGACTAGCGGGGGCAGATACGCAGTATTTT. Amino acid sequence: CASSESGLAGADTQYF.

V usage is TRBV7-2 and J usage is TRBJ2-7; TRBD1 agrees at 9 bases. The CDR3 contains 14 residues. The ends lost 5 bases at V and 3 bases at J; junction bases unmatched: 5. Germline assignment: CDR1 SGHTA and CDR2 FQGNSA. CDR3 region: CASSRTGDYYEQYF. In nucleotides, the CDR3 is TGTGCCAGCAGCCGGACAGGGGACTACTACGAGCAGTACTTC.

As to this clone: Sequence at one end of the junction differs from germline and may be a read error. In DNA, the CDR3 is TGTGCCAGCAGCCTAACTAGCGGGAGTAGCGATGAGCAGTTCTTC. This codes for CASSLTSGSSDEQFF. The J gene is TRBJ2-1, the V gene TRBV7-3; 11 bases are a match to TRBD2. The CDR3 is 15 amino acids. The V gene's germline CDR1 is SGHTA and CDR2 FQGTGA.

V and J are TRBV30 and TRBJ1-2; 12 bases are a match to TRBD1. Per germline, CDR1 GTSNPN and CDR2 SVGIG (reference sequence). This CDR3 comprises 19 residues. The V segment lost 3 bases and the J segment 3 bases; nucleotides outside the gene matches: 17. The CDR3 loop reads CAWSAGTGGVKAGYYGYTF. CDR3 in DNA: TGTGCCTGGAGCGCCGGGACAGGGGGCGTCAAGGCAGGGTACTATGGCTACACCTTC.

CDR3 sequence: CASSYVEGNTGELFF. In DNA, the CDR3 is TGTGCCAGCAGTTACGTGGAGGGGAACACCGGGGAGCTGTTTTTT. This chain uses TRBV6-5 with TRBJ2-2, with TRBD2 as a possible D gene (6 bases). The CDR3 spans 15 residues. Per germline, CDR1 MNHEY and CDR2 SVGAGI. Trimming shortened V by 2 bases and J by 1 base, and 8 bases separated the two germline ends.

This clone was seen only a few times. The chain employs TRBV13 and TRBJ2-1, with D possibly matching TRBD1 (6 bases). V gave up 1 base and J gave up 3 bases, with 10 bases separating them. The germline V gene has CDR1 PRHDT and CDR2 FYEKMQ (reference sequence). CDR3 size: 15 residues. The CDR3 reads CASSLDGGSYNEQFF. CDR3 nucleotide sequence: TGTGCCAGCAGCTTAGATGGGGGCAGCTACAATGAGCAGTTCTTC.

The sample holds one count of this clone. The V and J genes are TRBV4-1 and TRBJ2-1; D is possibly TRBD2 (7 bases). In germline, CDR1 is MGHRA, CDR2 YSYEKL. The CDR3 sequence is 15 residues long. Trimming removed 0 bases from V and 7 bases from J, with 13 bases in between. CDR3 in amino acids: CASSQDRGAGNEQFF. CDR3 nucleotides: TGCGCCAGCAGCCAAGATCGGGGGGCTGGGAATGAGCAGTTCTTC.

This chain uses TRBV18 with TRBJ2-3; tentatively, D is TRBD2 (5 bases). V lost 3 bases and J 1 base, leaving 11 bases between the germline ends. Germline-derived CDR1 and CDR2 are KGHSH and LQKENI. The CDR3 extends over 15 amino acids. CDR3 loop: CASSPGAAGTDTQYF. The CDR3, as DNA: TGTGCCAGCTCACCGGGAGCAGCCGGCACAGATACGCAGTATTTT.

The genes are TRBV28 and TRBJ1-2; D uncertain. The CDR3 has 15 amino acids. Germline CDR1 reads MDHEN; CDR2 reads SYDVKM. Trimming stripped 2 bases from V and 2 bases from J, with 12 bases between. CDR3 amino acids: CASSLPRGLNYGYTF. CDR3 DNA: TGTGCCAGCAGTTTACCTCGGGGATTAAACTATGGCTACACCTTC.

The CDR3 DNA is TGTGCCAGCCAAAGAGGGGACTCAAGCACAGATACGCAGTATTTT. It encodes CASQRGDSSTDTQYF. The chain has TRBV27 and TRBJ2-3, with D tentatively TRBD2 (6 bases). V lost 8 bases to trimming and J lost 0 bases, with 15 bases between them. The CDR3 spans 15 residues. In germline, CDR1 is MNHEY, CDR2 SMNVEV (reference sequence).

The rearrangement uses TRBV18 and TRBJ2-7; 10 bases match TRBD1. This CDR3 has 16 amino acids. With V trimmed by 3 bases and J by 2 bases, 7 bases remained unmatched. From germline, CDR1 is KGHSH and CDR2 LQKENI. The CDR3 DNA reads TGTGCCAGCTCACCGTCCGGGACAGGGGCCACCTACGAGCAGTACTTC. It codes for CASSPSGTGATYEQYF.